This T cell receptor beta chain was sequenced for a study of post-analysis software for immune sequencing data. About the research overall: Relapsing-remitting, secondary progressive and progressive-relapsing forms made up the multiple sclerosis disease courses. Study-wide results and caveats: Compared with controls, patients had more of 4 to 6 TRBV segments, including TRBV5-6, TRBV5-1 and TRBV20-1.

The authors incorporated unique molecular identifiers into the TCR beta cDNA libraries. TCRdb recomputed calls from the PCR reads with MiXCR, one row per CDR3 protein. The sample consists of 400,000 to 500,000 distinct CDR3 sequences, approximately 39% of them appearing once. The germline V gene has CDR1 ENHRY and CDR2 SYGVKD. With 9 bases clipped from V and 10 bases from J, the junction kept 7 bases outside the gene matches. The CDR3 extends over 12 amino acids. This clonotype appeared a few times. Its target is not known. The receptor's source is a girl aged 2 to 9 with multiple sclerosis. Specimen: blood. The V gene is TRBV10-3, the J gene TRBJ1-5, with 9 positions matching TRBD1. CDR3 sequence reads: CAMGGTGSPQHF. CDR3 bases: TGTGCCATGGGCGGGACAGGGAGCCCCCAGCATTTT.